This T cell receptor (beta chain) originates from a study of blood T cell repertoires in COVID-19. This clone turned up a few times. The method was immunoSEQ multiplex PCR; TCRdb's version includes in-frame clones alone and lacks a portion of them. The sample yields roughly 200,000 clones, about 87% seen once. The germline gives CDR1 LGHNA, CDR2 YNFKEQ. CDR3 length: 13 amino acids. Trimming took 2 bases from V and 8 from J, leaving 9 bases between them. The chain has TRBV4-2 and TRBJ1-4; D call uncertain. The sample comprised peripheral blood. This sequence was found in a man aged 40-55 years with active or convalescent COVID-19. Written as DNA, the CDR3 is TGTGCCAGCAGCCAATGGGGAGGAGAAAAACTGTTTTTT. It yields the protein CASSQWGGEKLFF.